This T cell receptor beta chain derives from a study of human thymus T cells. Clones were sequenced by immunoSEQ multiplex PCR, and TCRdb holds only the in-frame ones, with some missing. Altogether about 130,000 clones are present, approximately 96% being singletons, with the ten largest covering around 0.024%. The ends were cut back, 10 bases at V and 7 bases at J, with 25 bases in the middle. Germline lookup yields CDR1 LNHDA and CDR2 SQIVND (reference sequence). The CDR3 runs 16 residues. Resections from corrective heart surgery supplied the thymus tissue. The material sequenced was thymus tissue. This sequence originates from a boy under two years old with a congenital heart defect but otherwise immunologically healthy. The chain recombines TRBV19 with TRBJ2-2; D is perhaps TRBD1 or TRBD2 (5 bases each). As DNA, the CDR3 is TGTGCCACTCATACCGGCGCAGGGAGATTGAGCGGGGAGCTGTTTTTT. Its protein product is CATHTGAGRLSGELFF.